The 16 T cell receptor beta chains below come from one sample, sequenced in a study of T cells in Graves' hyperthyroidism and ophthalmopathy. It was RNA transcripts that yielded the amplified TCR beta CDR3 regions. The TCR CDR3 first-round RT-PCR relied on the HTBI primer set. TCRdb itself ran the multiplex PCR reads through MiXCR, one entry per CDR3 protein. The table has over 250,000 distinct CDR3 sequences, 25% to 30% seen once. Sequenced sample: blood. Every receptor here comes from a man in his forties with Graves' hyperthyroidism that later progressed to Graves' ophthalmopathy.

The J gene is TRBJ2-5, the V gene TRBV10-1, with no clear D. The ends were cut back, 0 bases at V and 5 bases at J, with 10 bases in the middle. Germline CDR1 WNHNN, CDR2 SYGVQD (reference sequence). This CDR3 spans 14 amino acids. The CDR3 DNA is TGCGCCAGCAGTGAGTCGTTGGCGTCGGAGACCCAGTACTTC. Translating it yields CASSESLASETQYF.

This clonotype has ten or more counts. The J gene is TRBJ1-6, the V gene TRBV4-1; D gene uncertain. The length of the CDR3 is 13 residues. Germline V gene sequence: CDR1 MGHRA, CDR2 YSYEKL. V dropped 4 bases and J dropped 7 bases, with 8 bases sitting between them. CDR3 sequence reads: CASSRAQNSPLHF. CDR3 nucleotide sequence: TGCGCCAGCAGCCGTGCACAAAATTCACCCCTCCACTTT.

The J gene is TRBJ1-1, the V gene TRBV6-1; the D is unclear. Trimming cost V 2 bases and J 3 bases, with 7 bases left between them. Germline CDR1 reads MNHNS; CDR2 reads SASEGT. The CDR3 is made up of 13 amino acids. Here the CDR3 reads CASSEWVYTEAFF. The CDR3 coding sequence is TGTGCCAGCAGTGAATGGGTGTACACTGAAGCTTTCTTT.

This clonotype was seen many times. The chain links TRBV30 to TRBJ1-1; D is unresolved. V dropped 2 bases and J dropped 0 bases, with 10 bases sitting between them. This CDR3 spans 14 amino acids. Germline CDR1 and CDR2: GTSNPN and SVGIG (reference sequence). CDR3 in DNA: TGTGCCTGGAGTACCCAATTCATGAACACTGAAGCTTTCTTT. Protein: CAWSTQFMNTEAFF.

The rearrangement uses TRBV6-1 and TRBJ1-1, with D possibly being TRBD1 (6 bases). The germline CDR1 and CDR2 sequences are MNHNS and SASEGT. CDR3 length equals 15 residues. V gave up 7 bases and J gave up 0 bases, with 15 bases separating them. The CDR3 region is CASKGRGLMNTEAFF. DNA of the CDR3: TGTGCCAGCAAAGGCAGGGGACTTATGAACACTGAAGCTTTCTTT.

V is TRBV6-2 or TRBV6-3 and J is TRBJ1-5; D is perhaps TRBD1 (6 bases). Germline CDR1 is MNHEY and CDR2 is SVGEGT. Between the trimmed V and J ends, which lost 6 bases and 2 bases, there was a span of 14 bases. The CDR3 covers 15 residues. In DNA, the CDR3 is TGTGCCAGCAGCCCCGGACAGACGGGCAATCAGCCCCAGCATTTT. It encodes CASSPGQTGNQPQHF.

This clonotype occurred many times. This sequence joins TRBV18 and TRBJ2-2, with D uncertain. CDR1 is KGHSH, CDR2 LQKENI, per germline. The CDR3 extends over 15 amino acids. The V gene lost 0 bases and the J gene lost 7 bases, with 12 bases spanning the gap. This CDR3 is CASSPPQVVGGELFF. DNA of the CDR3: TGTGCCAGCTCACCACCCCAGGTCGTTGGCGGGGAGCTGTTTTTT. The entire variable domain, with the rest obtained from reference TRBV18 and TRBJ2-2, is as follows: NAGVMQNPRHLVRRRGQEARLRCSPMKGHSHVYWYRQLPEEGLKFMVYLQKENIIDESGMPKERFSAEFPKEGPSILRIQQVVRGDSAAYFCASSPPQVVGGELFFGEGSRLTVL.

The chain couples TRBV20-1 to TRBJ2-7; D possibly corresponds to TRBD2 (5 bases). V gave up 6 bases and J gave up 2 bases, with 17 bases separating them. This CDR3 is 14 amino acids long. Germline values: CDR1 DFQATT, CDR2 SNEGSKA (reference sequence). CDR3 nucleotides: TGCAGTGCCCGAGTTGGCGGGCTCACCTACGAGCAGTACTTC. Residues: CSARVGGLTYEQYF.

This clonotype has ten or more counts. The genes are TRBV24-1 and TRBJ1-5; 8 positions agree with TRBD1. The germline CDR1 and CDR2 sequences are KGHDR and SFDVKD. This CDR3 spans 14 amino acids. The V gene end was trimmed by 2 bases and the J gene end by 6 bases; junction bases not matched to a gene: 2. The CDR3 region has the DNA TGTGCCACCAGTGATTCAGGGGGCGGTCAGCCCCAGCATTTT. Translation: CATSDSGGGQPQHF.

Ten or more counts support this clonotype. In nucleotides, the CDR3 is TGTGCCAGCAGCTTATTAGAGTACACTGAAGCTTTCTTT. It yields the protein CASSLLEYTEAFF. J is TRBJ1-1 and V is TRBV7-2; D uncertain. V lost 2 bases, J lost 3 bases, and 7 bases lay in between. CDR1 and CDR2 (germline): SGHTA, FQGNSA. This CDR3 spans 13 amino acids.

This clonotype was counted at least ten times. The rearrangement links TRBV24-1 to TRBJ2-7; TRBD1 might be the D (5 bases). CDR3 length: 14 amino acids. Germline V gives CDR1 KGHDR, CDR2 SFDVKD. Between the trimmed V and J ends, which lost 12 bases and 7 bases, there was a span of 24 bases. The chain's CDR3 is CAATGHPGSEEQYF. The CDR3 DNA follows: TGTGCCGCCACAGGCCATCCCGGTTCGGAGGAGCAGTACTTC.

CDR3 residues: CASSLGGARGNIQYF. DNA for the CDR3: TGTGCCAGCAGCCTCGGGGGGGCCCGGGGAAACATTCAGTACTTC. The chain is built from TRBV28 and TRBJ2-4; 8 bases are a match to TRBD2. The CDR3 length is 15 residues. Germline CDR1 reads MDHEN; CDR2 reads SYDVKM. Trimming at V came to 6 bases and at J to 6 bases, leaving 10 bases not matched to a gene. The entire variable domain, with the rest obtained from reference TRBV28 and TRBJ2-4, is as follows: DVKVTQSSRYLVKRTGEKVFLECVQDMDHENMFWYRQDPGLGLRLIYFSYDVKMKEKGDIPEGYSVSREKKERFSLILESASTNQTSMYLCASSLGGARGNIQYFGAGTRLSVL.

This clonotype is deemed medium-sized. This chain links TRBV12-3 or TRBV12-4 with TRBJ1-2, with D uncertain. The V gene lost 8 bases and the J gene lost 0 bases, with 7 bases spanning the gap. The CDR3 extends over 12 amino acids. In DNA, the CDR3 is TGTGCCAGCGGTGGGTCTAACTATGGCTACACCTTC. It specifies CASGGSNYGYTF.

The chain uses TRBV28 and TRBJ2-7, with 7 bases fitting TRBD2. Unmatched junction bases numbered 10, after V lost 6 bases and J lost 2 bases. Germline V CDR1 and CDR2: MDHEN, SYDVKM. The CDR3 sequence is 15 residues long. The CDR3 reads CASSPTLATTYEQYF. The DNA for the CDR3 is TGTGCCAGCAGCCCGACACTAGCGACTACCTACGAGCAGTACTTC.

This clonotype was observed many times. The J gene is TRBJ1-2, the V gene TRBV6-5; D might be TRBD1 (5 bases). This CDR3 contains 14 residues. In germline, CDR1 is MNHEY, CDR2 SVGAGI. Deletions cut 2 bases from V and 6 bases from J, with 13 bases between. CDR3 region: CASSYLRSGNGYTF. The CDR3 bases are TGTGCCAGCAGTTACCTGAGGTCAGGGAATGGCTACACCTTC.

This clonotype was seen ten or more times. The rearrangement links TRBV5-1 to TRBJ2-2, with D possibly being TRBD2 (6 bases). V was trimmed by 6 bases and J by 7 bases, leaving 19 bases between them. CDR1 is SGHRS and CDR2 is YFSETQ in the germline V gene. The CDR3 length is 15 residues. As DNA, the CDR3 is TGCGCCAGCACTCCCGACACTAGCAGCGGCGGGGAGCTGTTTTTT. Protein: CASTPDTSSGGELFF.